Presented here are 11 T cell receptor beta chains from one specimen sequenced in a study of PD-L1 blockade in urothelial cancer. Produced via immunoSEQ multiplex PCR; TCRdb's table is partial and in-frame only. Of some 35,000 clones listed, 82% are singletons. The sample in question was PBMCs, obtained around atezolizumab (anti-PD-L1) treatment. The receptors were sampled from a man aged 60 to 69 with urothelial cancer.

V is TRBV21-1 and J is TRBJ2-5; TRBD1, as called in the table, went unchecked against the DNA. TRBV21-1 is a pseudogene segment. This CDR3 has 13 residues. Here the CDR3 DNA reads TGTGCCAGCCGCACAGATCCCGAAGAGACCCAGTACTTC. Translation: CASRTDPEETQYF.

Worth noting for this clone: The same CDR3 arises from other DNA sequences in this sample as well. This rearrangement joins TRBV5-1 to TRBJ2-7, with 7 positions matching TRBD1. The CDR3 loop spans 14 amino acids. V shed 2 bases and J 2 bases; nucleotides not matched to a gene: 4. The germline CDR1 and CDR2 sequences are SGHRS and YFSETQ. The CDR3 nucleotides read TGCGCCAGCAGCTTAGGGACAGACCCCTACGAGCAGTACTTC. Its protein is CASSLGTDPYEQYF.

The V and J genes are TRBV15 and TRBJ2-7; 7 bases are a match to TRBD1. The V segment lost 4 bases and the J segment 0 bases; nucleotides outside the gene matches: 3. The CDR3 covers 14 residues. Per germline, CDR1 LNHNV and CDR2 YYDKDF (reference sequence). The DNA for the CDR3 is TGTGCCACCAGCAACCGGGACAGCTCCTACGAGCAGTACTTC. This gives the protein CATSNRDSSYEQYF.

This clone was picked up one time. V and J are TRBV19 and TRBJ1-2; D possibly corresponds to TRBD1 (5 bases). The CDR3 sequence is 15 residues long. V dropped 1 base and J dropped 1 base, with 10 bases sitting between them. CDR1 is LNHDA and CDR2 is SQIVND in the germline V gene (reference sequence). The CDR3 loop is CASSIAVGDNYGYTF. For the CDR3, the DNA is TGTGCCAGTAGTATAGCGGTAGGGGATAACTATGGCTACACCTTC.

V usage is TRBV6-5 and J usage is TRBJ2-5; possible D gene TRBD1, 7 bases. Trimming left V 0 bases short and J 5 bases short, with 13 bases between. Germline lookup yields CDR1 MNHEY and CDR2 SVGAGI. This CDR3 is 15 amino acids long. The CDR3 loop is CASSYSGGTEETQYF. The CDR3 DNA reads TGTGCCAGCAGTTACTCCGGCGGGACAGAGGAGACCCAGTACTTC.

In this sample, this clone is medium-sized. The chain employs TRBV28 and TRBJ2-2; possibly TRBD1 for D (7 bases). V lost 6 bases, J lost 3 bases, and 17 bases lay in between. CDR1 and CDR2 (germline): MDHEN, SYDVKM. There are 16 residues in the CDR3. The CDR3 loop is CASSLAGQTYTGELFF. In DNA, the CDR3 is TGTGCCAGCAGCCTTGCGGGACAGACCTACACCGGGGAGCTGTTTTTT.

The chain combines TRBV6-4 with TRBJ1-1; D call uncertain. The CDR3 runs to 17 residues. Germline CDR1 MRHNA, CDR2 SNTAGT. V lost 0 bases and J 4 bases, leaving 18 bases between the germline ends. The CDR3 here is CASSDSTRGGVSTEAFF. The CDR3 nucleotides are TGTGCCAGCAGTGACTCGACCCGGGGTGGGGTTTCCACTGAAGCTTTCTTT.

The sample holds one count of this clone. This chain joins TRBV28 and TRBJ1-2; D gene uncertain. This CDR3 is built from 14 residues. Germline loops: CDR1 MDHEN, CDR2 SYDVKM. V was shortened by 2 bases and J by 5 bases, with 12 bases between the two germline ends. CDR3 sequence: CASSLGGSKYGYTF. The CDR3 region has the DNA TGTGCCAGCAGTTTAGGCGGCTCAAAATATGGCTACACCTTC.

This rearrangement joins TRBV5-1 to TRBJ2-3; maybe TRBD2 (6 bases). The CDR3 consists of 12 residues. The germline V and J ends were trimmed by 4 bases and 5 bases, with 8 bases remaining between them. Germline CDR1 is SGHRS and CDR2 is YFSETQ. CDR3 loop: CASSPRGDTQYF. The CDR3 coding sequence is TGCGCCAGCAGCCCGCGGGGAGATACGCAGTATTTT.

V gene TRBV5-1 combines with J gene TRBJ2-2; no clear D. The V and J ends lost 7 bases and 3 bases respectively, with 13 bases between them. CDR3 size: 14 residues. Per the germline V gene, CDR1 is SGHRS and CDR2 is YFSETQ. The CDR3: CASHQSRDTGELFF. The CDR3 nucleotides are TGCGCCAGCCACCAATCCCGGGACACCGGGGAGCTGTTTTTT.

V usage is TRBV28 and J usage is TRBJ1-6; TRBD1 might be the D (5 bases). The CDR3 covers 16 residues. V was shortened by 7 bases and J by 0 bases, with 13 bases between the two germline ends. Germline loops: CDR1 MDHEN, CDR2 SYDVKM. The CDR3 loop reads CASKLEGSSYNSPLHF. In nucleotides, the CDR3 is TGTGCCAGCAAGTTGGAGGGGAGCTCCTATAATTCACCCCTCCACTTT.